This T cell receptor (beta chain) emerged from a study of tumor-infiltrating lymphocytes in primary liver carcinoma. About the study: There were tumors of stage T1-T3 N0M0, each 4.2 to 10 cm across.

Using a constant-region primer together with ProtoScript II reverse transcriptase, TCR beta cDNA was made from approximately 500 ng of total RNA. Libraries covering TCR beta were generated through three nested multiplex PCR rounds (using a slightly modified ARM-PCR). Use of TRBV1-TRBV30 forward primers with a C-beta reverse primer characterized the first two PCR rounds, which lasted around 9 cycles each. A single record per CDR3 protein comes from TCRdb applying MiXCR to the multiplex PCR reads. The sample includes more than 30,000 distinct CDR3 sequences, 75% of them seen just once. This CDR3 spans 12 amino acids. Germline-derived CDR1 and CDR2 are LGHNT and FRNRAP. Trimming cost V 11 bases and J 7 bases, with 15 bases left between them. Both RNA and DNA were isolated together from about 19-30 mg of bulk tissue that had not been sorted.

The chain is built from TRBV12-5 and TRBJ2-1; D may be TRBD2 (5 bases). The receptor was derived from a man between 40 and 49 years old with primary liver carcinoma and hepatitis B virus infection. Input material: tumor-adjacent normal liver tissue. This CDR3 reads CACVSESNEQFF. CDR3 nucleotide sequence: TGTGCTTGTGTTAGCGAGAGTAATGAGCAGTTCTTC. Filled out from reference TRBV12-5 and TRBJ2-1, the complete variable domain reads DARVTQTPRHKVTEMGQEVTMRCQPILGHNTVFWYRQTMMQGLELLAYFRNRAPLDDSGMPKDRFSAEMPDATLATLKIQPSEPRDSAVYFCACVSESNEQFFGPGTRLTVL.